A single T cell receptor beta chain is shown here with its context. Its cognate antigen is unknown. The method was immunoSEQ multiplex PCR; TCRdb's version includes in-frame clones alone and lacks a portion of them. The sample includes approximately 84,000 clones, about nine tenths of them seen just once. V lost 6 bases and J 2 bases, leaving 11 bases between the germline ends. The CDR3 sequence is 14 residues long. Germline CDR1 and CDR2: SNHLY and FYNNEI. The data are from a study of PD-1 blockade in classical Hodgkin lymphoma. Whole-study findings and limits: Complete responders had baseline diversity similar to newly diagnosed patients. Patients excluded were those beginning nivolumab under 1 year after ASCT.

Each and every patient relapsed after autologous stem cell transplantation, and patients got differing brentuximab vedotin exposure. The sample in question was peripheral blood mononuclear cells (PBMCs), obtained at baseline. The chain links TRBV2 to TRBJ1-5, with D possibly matching TRBD1 (6 bases). This sequence was found in a human donor with classical Hodgkin lymphoma. The chain's CDR3 is CASSQGMGNQPQHF. The CDR3 DNA reads as TGTGCCAGCAGCCAGGGGATGGGCAATCAGCCCCAGCATTTT.